Below are 9 T cell receptor beta chains sequenced from a single sample in a study of beta chain features in type 1 diabetes. Since all of the isolated RNA was reverse transcribed, expressed TCRB transcripts were what got sequenced. This table comes from immunoSEQ multiplex PCR, and its TCRdb copy is limited to in-frame clones, with some not included. In the table there are more than 300,000 clones, 6.5% to 10% of which are singletons. The sequencing sample was made of central memory CD4+ T cells from blood. Receptor source: a woman aged 18-29 years in good health.

V usage is TRBV28 and J usage is TRBJ2-3; 9 bases line up with TRBD2. Germline V gene lookup returns CDR1 MDHEN and CDR2 SYDVKM. V lost 7 bases to trimming and J lost 4 bases; unmatched junction nucleotides: 3. The CDR3 totals 13 residues. This chain's CDR3 is CASTLAGADTQYF. The CDR3 DNA follows: TGTGCCAGCACCTTAGCGGGAGCAGATACGCAGTATTTT. Together with reference TRBV28 and TRBJ2-3, the CDR3 gives the full variable domain: DVKVTQSSRYLVKRTGEKVFLECVQDMDHENMFWYRQDPGLGLRLIYFSYDVKMKEKGDIPEGYSVSREKKERFSLILESASTNQTSMYLCASTLAGADTQYFGPGTRLTVL.

This clone was seen only a few times. This sequence joins TRBV7-2 and TRBJ1-1, with D unclear. Germline V gene sequence: CDR1 SGHTA, CDR2 FQGNSA. V was trimmed by 5 bases and J by 11 bases, leaving 18 bases between them. The CDR3 has 13 amino acids. CDR3 sequence (DNA): TGTGCCAGCAGCCAAGATCGAGTCCGCGAGGCTTTCTTT. Its protein is CASSQDRVREAFF.

This chain joins TRBV27 and TRBJ2-7, with TRBD2 identical over 11 bases. Per the germline V gene, CDR1 is MNHEY and CDR2 is SMNVEV (reference sequence). The CDR3 is 14 residues long. The ends lost 7 bases at V and 2 bases at J; junction bases unmatched: 4. The CDR3 nucleotides read TGTGCCAGCAAGGGACTAGCGGACCCCTACGAGCAGTACTTC. Translated: CASKGLADPYEQYF.

V usage is TRBV7-9 and J usage is TRBJ2-5; TRBD2 agrees at 15 bases. V was clipped by 6 bases and J by 5 bases; unmatched bases: 4. This CDR3 is 15 amino acids long. CDR1 and CDR2 from the germline V gene are SEHNR and FQNEAQ (reference sequence). The CDR3 is CASSPGTSGGETQYF. The CDR3 region has the DNA TGTGCCAGCAGTCCTGGGACTAGCGGGGGGGAGACCCAGTACTTC.

The V call is TRBV7-9, the J call TRBJ1-1; D is uncertain. The germline gives CDR1 SEHNR, CDR2 FQNEAQ (reference sequence). With 5 bases removed from V and 4 bases from J, the gap between germline ends came to 11 bases. The CDR3 runs to 13 residues. The chain's CDR3 is CASSEVTATEAFF. The DNA of the CDR3 is TGTGCCAGCAGCGAAGTCACAGCCACTGAAGCTTTCTTT.

The CDR3 loop is CASSESDTGELFF. For the CDR3, the DNA is TGCGCCAGCAGTGAGTCTGACACCGGGGAGCTGTTTTTT. The rearrangement joins TRBV10-1 to TRBJ2-2, with D unresolved. Germline-derived CDR1 and CDR2 are WNHNN and SYGVQD (reference sequence). The CDR3 is made up of 13 amino acids. Trimming removed 0 bases from V and 3 bases from J, with 2 bases in between.

This clone was seen only a few times. A read error may explain this, as a much larger clone is one base away. This chain joins TRBV7-3 and TRBJ2-7; D unclear. V lost 4 bases and J 4 bases, leaving 5 bases between the germline ends. The V gene's germline CDR1 is SGHTA and CDR2 FQGTGA. CDR3 size: 11 residues. Written as DNA, the CDR3 is TGTGCCAGCAGCTCCCATTACGAGCAGTACTTC. Its translation is CASSSHYEQYF. Combining the CDR3 with reference TRBV7-3 and TRBJ2-7 gives the whole variable domain GAGVSQTPSNKVTEKGKYVELRCDPISGHTALYWYRQSLGQGPEFLIYFQGTGAADDSGLPNDRFFAVRPEGSVSTLKIQRTERGDSAVYLCASSSHYEQYFGPGTRLTVT.

The table lists this clone with a few counts. V usage is TRBV19 and J usage is TRBJ1-1, with 9 positions matching TRBD1. The CDR3 sequence is 17 residues long. V dropped 4 bases and J dropped 6; count of bases not matched to a gene: 15. Germline CDR1 LNHDA, CDR2 SQIVND (reference sequence). The CDR3 coding sequence is TGTGCCAGTAGTAGCGCCTACAGGGGGCGCCTTGAAGCTGAAGCTTTCTTT. The encoded protein is CASSSAYRGRLEAEAFF.

The chain has TRBV27 and TRBJ2-5; unclear D gene. Germline CDR1 is MNHEY and CDR2 is SMNVEV (reference sequence). CDR3 size: 13 residues. Trimming cost V 6 bases and J 3 bases, with 11 bases left between them. The CDR3 loop reads CASSLLDKETQYF. The CDR3 coding sequence is TGTGCCAGCAGCCTTCTAGACAAAGAGACCCAGTACTTC.